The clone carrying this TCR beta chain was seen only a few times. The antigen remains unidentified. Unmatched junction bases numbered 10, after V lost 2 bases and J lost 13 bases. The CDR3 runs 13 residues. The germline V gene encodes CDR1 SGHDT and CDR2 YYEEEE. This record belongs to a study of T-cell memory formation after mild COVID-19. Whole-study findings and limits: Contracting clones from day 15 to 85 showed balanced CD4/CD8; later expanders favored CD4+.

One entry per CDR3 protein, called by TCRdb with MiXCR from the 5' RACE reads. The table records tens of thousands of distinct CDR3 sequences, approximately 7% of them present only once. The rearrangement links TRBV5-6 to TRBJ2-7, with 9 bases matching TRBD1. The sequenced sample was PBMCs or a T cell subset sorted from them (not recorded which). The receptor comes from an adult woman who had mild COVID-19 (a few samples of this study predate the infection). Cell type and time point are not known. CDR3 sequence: CASSLEPGQGSYF. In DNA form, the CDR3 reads TGTGCCAGCAGCTTAGAGCCGGGACAGGGCTCCTACTTC.